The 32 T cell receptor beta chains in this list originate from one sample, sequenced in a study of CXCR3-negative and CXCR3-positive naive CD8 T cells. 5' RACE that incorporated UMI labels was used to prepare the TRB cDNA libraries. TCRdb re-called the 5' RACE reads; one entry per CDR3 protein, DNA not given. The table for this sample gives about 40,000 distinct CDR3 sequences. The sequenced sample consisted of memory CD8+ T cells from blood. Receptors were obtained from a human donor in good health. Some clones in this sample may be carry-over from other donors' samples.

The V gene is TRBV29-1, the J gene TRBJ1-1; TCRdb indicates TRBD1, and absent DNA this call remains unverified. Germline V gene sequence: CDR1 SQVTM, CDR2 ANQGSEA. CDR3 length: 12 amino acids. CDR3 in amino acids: CSGDGMNTEAFF.

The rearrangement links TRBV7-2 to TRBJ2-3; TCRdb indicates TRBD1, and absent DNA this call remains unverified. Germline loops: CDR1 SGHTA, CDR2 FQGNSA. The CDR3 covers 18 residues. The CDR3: CASSLAQWAGTSTDTQYF.

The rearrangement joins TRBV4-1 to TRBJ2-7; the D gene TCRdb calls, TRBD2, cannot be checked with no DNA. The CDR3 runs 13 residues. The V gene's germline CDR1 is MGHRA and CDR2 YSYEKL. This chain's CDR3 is CASSQDEGPEQYF.

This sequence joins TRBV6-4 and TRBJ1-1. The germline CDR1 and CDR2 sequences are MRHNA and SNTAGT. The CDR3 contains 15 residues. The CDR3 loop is CASSDSSDISTEAFF.

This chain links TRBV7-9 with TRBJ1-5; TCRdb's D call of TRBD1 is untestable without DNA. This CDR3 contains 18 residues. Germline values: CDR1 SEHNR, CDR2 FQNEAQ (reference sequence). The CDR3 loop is CASSPTPGQGESNQPQHF.

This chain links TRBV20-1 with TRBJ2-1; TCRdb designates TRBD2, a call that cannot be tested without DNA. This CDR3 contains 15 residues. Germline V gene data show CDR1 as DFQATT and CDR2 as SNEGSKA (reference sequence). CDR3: CSASSASGGGGEQFF.

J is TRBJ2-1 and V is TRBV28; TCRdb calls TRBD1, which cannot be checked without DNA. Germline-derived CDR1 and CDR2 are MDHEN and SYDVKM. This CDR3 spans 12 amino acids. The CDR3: CASSYPRGEQFF.

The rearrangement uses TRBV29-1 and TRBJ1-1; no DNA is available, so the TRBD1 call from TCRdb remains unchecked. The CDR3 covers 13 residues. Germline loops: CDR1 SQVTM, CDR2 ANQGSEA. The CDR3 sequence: CSVVRGLGPEAFF.

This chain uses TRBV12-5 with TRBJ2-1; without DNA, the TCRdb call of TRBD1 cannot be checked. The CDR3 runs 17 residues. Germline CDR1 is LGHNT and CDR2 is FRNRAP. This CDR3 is CASGFVVDGDRGNEQFF.

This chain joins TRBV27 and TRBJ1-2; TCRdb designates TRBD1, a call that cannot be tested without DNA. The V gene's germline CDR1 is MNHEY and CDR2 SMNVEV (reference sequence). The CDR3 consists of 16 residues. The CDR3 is CASSSSQGRLNYGYTF.

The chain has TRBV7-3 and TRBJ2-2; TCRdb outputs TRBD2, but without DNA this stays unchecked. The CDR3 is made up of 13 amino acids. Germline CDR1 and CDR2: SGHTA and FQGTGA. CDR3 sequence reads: CARGLSDTGELFF. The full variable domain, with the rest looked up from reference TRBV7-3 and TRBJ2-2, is GAGVSQTPSNKVTEKGKYVELRCDPISGHTALYWYRQSLGQGPEFLIYFQGTGAADDSGLPNDRFFAVRPEGSVSTLKIQRTERGDSAVYLCARGLSDTGELFFGEGSRLTVL.

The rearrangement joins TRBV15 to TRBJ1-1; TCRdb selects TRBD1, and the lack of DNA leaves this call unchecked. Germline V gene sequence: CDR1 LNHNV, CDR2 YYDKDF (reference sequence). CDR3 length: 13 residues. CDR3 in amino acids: CATQDRRNTEAFF.

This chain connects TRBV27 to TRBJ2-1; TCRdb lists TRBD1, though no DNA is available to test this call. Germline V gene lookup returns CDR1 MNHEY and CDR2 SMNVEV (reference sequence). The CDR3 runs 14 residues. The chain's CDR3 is CASSFLGGGNEQFF.

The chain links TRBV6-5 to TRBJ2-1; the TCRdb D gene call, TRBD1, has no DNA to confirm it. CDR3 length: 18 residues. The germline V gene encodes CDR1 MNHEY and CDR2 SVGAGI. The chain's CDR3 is CASSYAQPVSGRNNEQFF.

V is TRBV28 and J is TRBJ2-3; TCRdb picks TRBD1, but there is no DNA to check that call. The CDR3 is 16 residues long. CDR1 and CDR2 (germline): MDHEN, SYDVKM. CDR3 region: CASSPEGSPSTDTQYF.

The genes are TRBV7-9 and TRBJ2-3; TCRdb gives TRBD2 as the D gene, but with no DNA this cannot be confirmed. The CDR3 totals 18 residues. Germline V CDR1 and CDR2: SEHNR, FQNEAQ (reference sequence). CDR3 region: CASRPASGGAIGSYTQYF.

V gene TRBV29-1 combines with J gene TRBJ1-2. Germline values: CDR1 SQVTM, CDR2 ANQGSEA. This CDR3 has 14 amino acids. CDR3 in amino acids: CSVEAGAPIYGYTF.

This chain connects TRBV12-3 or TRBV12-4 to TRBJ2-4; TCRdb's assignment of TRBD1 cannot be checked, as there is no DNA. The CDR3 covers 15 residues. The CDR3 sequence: CASSFITGPPNIQYF.

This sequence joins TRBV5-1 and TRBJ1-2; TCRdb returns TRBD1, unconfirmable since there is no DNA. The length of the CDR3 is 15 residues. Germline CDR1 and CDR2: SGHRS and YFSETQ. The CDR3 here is CASSLSSGAGYGYTF.

CDR3 sequence reads: CASSYRPGMAGELFF. The chain uses TRBV12-3 or TRBV12-4 and TRBJ2-2; lacking DNA, the TRBD1 call made by TCRdb goes unchecked. This CDR3 is 15 amino acids long.

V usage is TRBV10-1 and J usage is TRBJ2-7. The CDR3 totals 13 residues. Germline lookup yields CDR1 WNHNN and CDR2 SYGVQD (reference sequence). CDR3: CASSPSQSGEQYF.

This CDR3 is CASSLYAGVEWDEQSF. V is TRBV7-2 and J is TRBJ2-1; checking the TCRdb D call of TRBD1 is not possible without DNA. Germline V CDR1 and CDR2: SGHTA, FQGNSA. The CDR3 covers 16 residues. Full variable domain (remainder filled in from reference TRBV7-2 and TRBJ2-1): GAGVSQSPSNKVTEKGKDVELRCDPISGHTALYWYRQSLGQGLEFLIYFQGNSAPDKSGLPSDRFSAERTGGSVSTLTIQRTQQEDSAVYLCASSLYAGVEWDEQSFGPGTRLTVL.

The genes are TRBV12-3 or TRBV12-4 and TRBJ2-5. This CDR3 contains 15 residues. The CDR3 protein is CASSLAGGDQETQYF.

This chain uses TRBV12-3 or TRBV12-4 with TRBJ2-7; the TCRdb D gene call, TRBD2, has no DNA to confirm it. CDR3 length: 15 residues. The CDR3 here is CASSPTSGGSYEQYF.

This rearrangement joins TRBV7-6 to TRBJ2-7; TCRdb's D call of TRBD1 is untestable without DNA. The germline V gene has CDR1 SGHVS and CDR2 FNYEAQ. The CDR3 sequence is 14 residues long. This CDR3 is CASSPGQGADEQYF.

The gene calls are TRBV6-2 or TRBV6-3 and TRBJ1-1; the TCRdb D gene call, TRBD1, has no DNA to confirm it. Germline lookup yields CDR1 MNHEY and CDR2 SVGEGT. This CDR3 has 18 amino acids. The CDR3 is CASSYTPVSGKGWTEAFF.

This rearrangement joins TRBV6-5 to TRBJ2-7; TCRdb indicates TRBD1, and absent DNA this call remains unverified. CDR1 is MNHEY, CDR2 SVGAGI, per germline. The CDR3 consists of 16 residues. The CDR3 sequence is CASSYSGGDSYYEQYF.

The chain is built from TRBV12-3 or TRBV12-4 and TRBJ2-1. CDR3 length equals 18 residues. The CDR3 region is CASSERLAAQTYAHEQFF.

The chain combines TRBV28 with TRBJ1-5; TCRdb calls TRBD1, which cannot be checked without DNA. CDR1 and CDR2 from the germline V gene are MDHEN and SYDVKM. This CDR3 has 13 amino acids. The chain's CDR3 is CASSPIGAQPQHF.

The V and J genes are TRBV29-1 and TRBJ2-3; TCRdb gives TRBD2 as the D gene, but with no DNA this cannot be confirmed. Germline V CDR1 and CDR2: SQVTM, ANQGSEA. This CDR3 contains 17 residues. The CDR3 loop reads CSVEGAGGGHSTDTQYF.

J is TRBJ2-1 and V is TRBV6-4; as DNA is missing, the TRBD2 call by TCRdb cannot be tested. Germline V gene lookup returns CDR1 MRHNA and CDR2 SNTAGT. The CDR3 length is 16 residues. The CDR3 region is CASSDSGGAPYNEQFF.

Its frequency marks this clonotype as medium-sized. CDR3 amino acids: CASSLTGELFF. The chain combines TRBV7-2 with TRBJ2-2. The germline V gene has CDR1 SGHTA and CDR2 FQGNSA. This CDR3 comprises 11 residues.